These 9 T cell receptor beta chains were sequenced from one sample in a study of cytomegalovirus exposure and HLA in healthy donors. 13 Jbeta primers and 60 Vbeta primers were used for the PCR. Here immunoSEQ multiplex PCR was the method, and the copy in TCRdb shows in-frame clones only, minus some. Of around 100,000 clones in the sample, roughly 74% were seen once. Sequencing used PBMCs. The source of these receptors is a middle-aged woman in good health and CMV-seronegative.

A few counts support this clone. The chain is built from TRBV5-5 and TRBJ2-1; 14 bases align to TRBD2. The CDR3 totals 17 residues. Germline CDR1 SGHKS, CDR2 YYEKEE (reference sequence). J gave up 8 bases and V 6 bases, and 13 bases lay outside the gene matches. CDR3 nucleotide sequence: TGTGCCAGCACCAAACAAGGGACTAGCGGGAGTATTTATGAGCAGTTCTTC. As protein: CASTKQGTSGSIYEQFF.

This rearrangement joins TRBV20-1 to TRBJ1-1; D is ambiguous. V was pared by 0 bases and J by 13 bases, with 12 bases between. The CDR3 runs 11 residues. CDR1 and CDR2 from the germline V gene are DFQATT and SNEGSKA (reference sequence). Written as DNA, the CDR3 is TGCAGTGCTAGAGATGGTCAGCGTTGTTTCTTT. It encodes CSARDGQRCFF.

The chain combines TRBV7-9 with TRBJ2-7, with 7 bases identical to TRBD2. This CDR3 comprises 12 residues. With V trimmed by 1 base and J by 6 bases, 0 bases remained unmatched. CDR1 SEHNR and CDR2 FQNEAQ come from the germline V gene (reference sequence). In DNA, the CDR3 is TGTGCCAGCAGCTTAGGGGGGGGCGAGCAGTACTTC. Its protein product is CASSLGGGEQYF.

The chain joins TRBV4-1 to TRBJ1-5, with D unresolved. Trimming pared 1 base from V and 7 bases from J, leaving 8 bases between. The CDR3 is 13 amino acids. Looked up from germline, CDR1 is MGHRA and CDR2 is YSYEKL. CDR3 nucleotides: TGCGCCAGCAGCCAAGGGGAGAACCAGCCCCAGCATTTT. It specifies CASSQGENQPQHF.

The V and J genes are TRBV13 and TRBJ2-1, with D unresolved. The CDR3 runs to 16 residues. Trimming left V 5 bases short and J 10 bases short, with 24 bases between. The germline gives CDR1 PRHDT, CDR2 FYEKMQ (reference sequence). The CDR3 loop is CASSGRVGAPLPEQFF. CDR3 sequence (DNA): TGTGCCAGCAGCGGCCGGGTAGGCGCTCCCTTACCCGAGCAGTTCTTC.

Only a few counts were recorded for this clone. The V gene is TRBV7-3, the J gene TRBJ2-5, with 12 bases aligning to TRBD2. CDR1 and CDR2 (germline): SGHTA, FQGTGA. CDR3 length equals 15 residues. Losses at the gene ends were 2 bases for V and 8 bases for J; bases not matched to a gene: 6. This CDR3 reads CASSLGLAGGQTQYF. CDR3 sequence (DNA): TGTGCCAGCAGCTTAGGGCTAGCGGGGGGGCAAACCCAGTACTTC.

CDR3: CASSLRRSATNEKLFF. The CDR3 DNA reads TGTGCCAGTAGCCTCCGTAGGAGTGCAACTAATGAAAAACTGTTTTTT. The V gene is TRBV19, the J gene TRBJ1-4, with D hard to call. Trimming pared 6 bases from V and 0 bases from J, leaving 14 bases between. The CDR3 covers 16 residues. CDR1 and CDR2 (germline): LNHDA, SQIVND (reference sequence).

V gene TRBV7-8 combines with J gene TRBJ2-7; TRBD1 agrees at 8 bases. Germline CDR1 and CDR2: SGHVS and FQNEAQ. CDR3 length equals 15 residues. J lost 5 bases, V lost 0 bases, and 6 bases had no gene match. The CDR3 loop is CASSLAHGRGHEQYF. In DNA form, the CDR3 reads TGTGCCAGCAGCTTAGCGCATGGCAGGGGGCACGAGCAGTACTTC. Full variable domain (rest looked up from reference TRBV7-8 and TRBJ2-7): GAGVSQSPRYKVAKRGQDVALRCDPISGHVSLFWYQQALGQGPEFLTYFQNEAQLDKSGLPSDRFFAERPEGSVSTLKIQRTQQEDSAVYLCASSLAHGRGHEQYFGPGTRLTVT.

This clone occurred a few times. The V gene is TRBV7-2, the J gene TRBJ2-7, with unresolved D. V was clipped by 3 bases and J by 5 bases, with 14 bases between them. CDR1 is SGHTA and CDR2 is FQGNSA in the germline V gene. CDR3 length equals 14 residues. The CDR3 DNA follows: TGTGCCAGCAGCTTCCGGTCCTTAGCCAACGAGCAGTACTTC. It encodes CASSFRSLANEQYF.